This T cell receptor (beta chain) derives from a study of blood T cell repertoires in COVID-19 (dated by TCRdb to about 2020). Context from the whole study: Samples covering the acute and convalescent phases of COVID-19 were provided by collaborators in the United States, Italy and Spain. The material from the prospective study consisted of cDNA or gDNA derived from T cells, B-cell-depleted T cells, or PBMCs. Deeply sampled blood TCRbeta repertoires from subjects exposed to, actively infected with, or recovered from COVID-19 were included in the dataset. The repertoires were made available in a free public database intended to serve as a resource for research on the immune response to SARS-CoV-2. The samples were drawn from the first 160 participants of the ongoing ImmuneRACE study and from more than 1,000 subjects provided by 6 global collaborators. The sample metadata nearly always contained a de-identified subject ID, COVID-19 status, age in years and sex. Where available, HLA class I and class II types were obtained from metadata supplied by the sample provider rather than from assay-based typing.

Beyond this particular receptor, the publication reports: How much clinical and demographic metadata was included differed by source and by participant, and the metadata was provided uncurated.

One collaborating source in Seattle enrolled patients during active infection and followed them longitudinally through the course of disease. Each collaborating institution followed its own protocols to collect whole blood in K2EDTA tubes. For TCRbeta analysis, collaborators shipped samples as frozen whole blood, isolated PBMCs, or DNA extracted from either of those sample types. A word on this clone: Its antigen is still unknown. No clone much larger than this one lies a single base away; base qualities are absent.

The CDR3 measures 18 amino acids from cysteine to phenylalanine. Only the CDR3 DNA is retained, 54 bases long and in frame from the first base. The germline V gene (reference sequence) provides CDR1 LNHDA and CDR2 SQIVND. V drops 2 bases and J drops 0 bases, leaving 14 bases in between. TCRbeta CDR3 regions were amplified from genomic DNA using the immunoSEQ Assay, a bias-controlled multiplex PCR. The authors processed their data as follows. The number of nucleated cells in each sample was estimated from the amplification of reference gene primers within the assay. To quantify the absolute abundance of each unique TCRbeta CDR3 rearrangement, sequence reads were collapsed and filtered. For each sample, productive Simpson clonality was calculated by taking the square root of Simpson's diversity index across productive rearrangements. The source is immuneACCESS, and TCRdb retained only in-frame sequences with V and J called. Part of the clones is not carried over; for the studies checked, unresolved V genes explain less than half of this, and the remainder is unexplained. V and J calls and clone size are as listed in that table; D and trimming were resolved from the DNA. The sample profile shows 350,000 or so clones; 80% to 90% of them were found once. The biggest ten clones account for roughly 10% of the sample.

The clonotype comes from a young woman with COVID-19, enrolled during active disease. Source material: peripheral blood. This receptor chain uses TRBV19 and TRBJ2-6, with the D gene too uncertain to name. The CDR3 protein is CASSITRVQSSGANVLTF. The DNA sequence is TGTGCCAGTAGTATAACCCGGGTCCAGAGCTCTGGGGCCAACGTCCTGACTTTC.